This T cell receptor beta chain comes out of a study of T cell changes during pregnancy in multiple sclerosis. Trimming pared 4 bases from V and 1 base from J, leaving 14 bases between. The CDR3 has 15 amino acids. Per the germline V gene, CDR1 is SGDLS and CDR2 is YYNGEE. Assay used: immunoSEQ multiplex PCR; TCRdb lists only in-frame clones, some missing. The profile shows 40,000 or so clones, 90% of them singletons. This sequence originates from a female donor with multiple sclerosis, enrolled in a pregnancy study. The input for sequencing was CD8+ T cells from peripheral blood mononuclear cells, taken in the first trimester of pregnancy. The genes are TRBV9 and TRBJ1-1; a possible D gene is TRBD1 (6 bases). For the CDR3, the DNA is TGTGCCAGCAGCACGGGACAAACGACGAACACTGAAGCTTTCTTT. Protein: CASSTGQTTNTEAFF.